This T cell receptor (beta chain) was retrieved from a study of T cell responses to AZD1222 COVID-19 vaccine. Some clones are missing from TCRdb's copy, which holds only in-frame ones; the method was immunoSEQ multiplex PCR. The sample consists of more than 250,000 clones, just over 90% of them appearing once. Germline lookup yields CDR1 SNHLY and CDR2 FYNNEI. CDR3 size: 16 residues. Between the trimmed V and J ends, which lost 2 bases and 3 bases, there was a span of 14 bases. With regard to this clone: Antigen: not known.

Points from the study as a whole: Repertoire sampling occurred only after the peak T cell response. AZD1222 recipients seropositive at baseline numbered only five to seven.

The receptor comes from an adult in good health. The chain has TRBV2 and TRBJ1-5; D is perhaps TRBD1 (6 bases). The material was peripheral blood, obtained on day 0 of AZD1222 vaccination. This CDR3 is CASSENPRGANQPQHF. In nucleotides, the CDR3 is TGTGCCAGCAGTGAAAACCCCAGGGGAGCCAATCAGCCCCAGCATTTT.